This T cell receptor beta chain was retrieved from a study of T cell responses to AZD1222 COVID-19 vaccine. General observations from the study: In a largely white British group with more females than males, clonal diversity was possibly underestimated. Only five or six people who got AZD1222 tested seropositive at baseline. The breadth and depth of Spike-specific TCRs increased once two AZD1222 doses had been given.

This table comes from immunoSEQ multiplex PCR, and its TCRdb copy is limited to in-frame clones, with some not included. The sample carries over 70,000 clones, approximately 81% recorded once. The V gene end was trimmed by 2 bases and the J gene end by 5 bases; junction bases not matched to a gene: 4. The V gene's germline CDR1 is SNHLY and CDR2 FYNNEI. The CDR3 spans 15 residues. As regards this clone: Its antigen is not identified.

This sample comprised peripheral blood, obtained on day 0 of AZD1222 vaccination. The J gene is TRBJ1-2, the V gene TRBV2, with 11 bases that match TRBD1. The sequence was obtained from an adult in good health. DNA for the CDR3: TGTGCCAGCAGTGAAAATTGGGACAGGGGGTATGGCTACACCTTC. This codes for CASSENWDRGYGYTF. Drawing the rest from reference TRBV2 and TRBJ1-2, the complete variable domain is EPEVTQTPSHQVTQMGQEVILRCVPISNHLYFYWYRQILGQKVEFLVSFYNNEISEKSEIFDDQFSVERPDGSNFTLKIRSTKLEDSAMYFCASSENWDRGYGYTFGSGTRLTVV.